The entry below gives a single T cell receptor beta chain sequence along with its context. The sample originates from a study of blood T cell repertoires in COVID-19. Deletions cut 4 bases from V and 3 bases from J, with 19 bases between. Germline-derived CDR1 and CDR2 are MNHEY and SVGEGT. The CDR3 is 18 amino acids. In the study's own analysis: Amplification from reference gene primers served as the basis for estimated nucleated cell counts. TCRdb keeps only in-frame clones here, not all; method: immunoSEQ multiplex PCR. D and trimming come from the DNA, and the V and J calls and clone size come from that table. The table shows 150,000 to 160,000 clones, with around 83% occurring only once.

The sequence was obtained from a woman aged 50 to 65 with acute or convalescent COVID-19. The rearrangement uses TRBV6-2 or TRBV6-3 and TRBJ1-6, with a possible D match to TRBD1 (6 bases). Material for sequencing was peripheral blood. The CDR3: CASSFDDRRSIYNSPLHF. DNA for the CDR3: TGTGCCAGCAGTTTCGACGACAGGAGGTCTATCTATAATTCACCCCTCCACTTT.